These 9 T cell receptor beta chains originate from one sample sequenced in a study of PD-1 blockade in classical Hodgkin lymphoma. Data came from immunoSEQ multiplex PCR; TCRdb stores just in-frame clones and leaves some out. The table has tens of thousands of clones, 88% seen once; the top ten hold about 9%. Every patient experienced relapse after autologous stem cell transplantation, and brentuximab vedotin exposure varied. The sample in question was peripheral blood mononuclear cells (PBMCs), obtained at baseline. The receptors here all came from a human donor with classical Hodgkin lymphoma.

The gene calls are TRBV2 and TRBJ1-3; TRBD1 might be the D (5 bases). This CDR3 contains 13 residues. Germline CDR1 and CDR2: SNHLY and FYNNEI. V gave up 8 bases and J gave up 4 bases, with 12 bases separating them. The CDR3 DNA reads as TGTGCCAGCGTAGGGGACGCCGGAAACACCATATATTTT. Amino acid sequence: CASVGDAGNTIYF. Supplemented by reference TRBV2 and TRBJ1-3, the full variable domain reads EPEVTQTPSHQVTQMGQEVILRCVPISNHLYFYWYRQILGQKVEFLVSFYNNEISEKSEIFDDQFSVERPDGSNFTLKIRSTKLEDSAMYFCASVGDAGNTIYFGEGSWLTVV.

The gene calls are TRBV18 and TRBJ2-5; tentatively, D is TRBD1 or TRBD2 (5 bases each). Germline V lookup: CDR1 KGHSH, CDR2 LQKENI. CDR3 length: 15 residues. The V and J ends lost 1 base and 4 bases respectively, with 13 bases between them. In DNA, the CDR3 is TGTGCCAGCTCACCACAAAGAGGGGCCCCAGAGACCCAGTACTTC. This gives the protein CASSPQRGAPETQYF.

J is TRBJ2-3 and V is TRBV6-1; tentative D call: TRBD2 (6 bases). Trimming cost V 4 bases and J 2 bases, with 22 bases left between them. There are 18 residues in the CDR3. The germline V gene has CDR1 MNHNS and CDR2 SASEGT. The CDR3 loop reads CASSAVGWSGVNTDTQYF. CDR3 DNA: TGTGCCAGCAGTGCGGTGGGGTGGTCGGGAGTTAACACAGATACGCAGTATTTT.

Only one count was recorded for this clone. CDR3 protein: CASSQRSYKNNEQFF. As DNA, the CDR3 is TGTGCCAGCAGCCAGAGGAGCTACAAGAACAATGAGCAGTTCTTC. The rearrangement links TRBV14 to TRBJ2-1; D is unclear. The CDR3 is made up of 15 amino acids. Trimming cost V 3 bases and J 5 bases, with 14 bases left between them. Germline-derived CDR1 and CDR2 are SGHDN and FVKESK.

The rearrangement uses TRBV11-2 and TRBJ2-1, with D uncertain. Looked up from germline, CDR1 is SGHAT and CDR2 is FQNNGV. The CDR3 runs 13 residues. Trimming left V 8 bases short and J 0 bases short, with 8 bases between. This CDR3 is CASRAYSYNEQFF. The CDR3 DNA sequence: TGTGCCAGCCGGGCCTACTCCTACAATGAGCAGTTCTTC.

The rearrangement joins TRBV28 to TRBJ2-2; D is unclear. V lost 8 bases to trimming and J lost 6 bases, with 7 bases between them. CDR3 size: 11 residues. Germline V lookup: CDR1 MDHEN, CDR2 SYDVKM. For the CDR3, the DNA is TGTGCCAGCCAAGAGCCCGGGGAGCTGTTTTTT. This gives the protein CASQEPGELFF.

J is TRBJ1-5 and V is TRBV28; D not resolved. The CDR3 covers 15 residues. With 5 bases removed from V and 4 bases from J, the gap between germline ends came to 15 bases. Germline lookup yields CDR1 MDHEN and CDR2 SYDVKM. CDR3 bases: TGTGCCAGCAGTCCACTCCGAGGTTATAATCAGCCCCAGCATTTT. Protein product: CASSPLRGYNQPQHF.

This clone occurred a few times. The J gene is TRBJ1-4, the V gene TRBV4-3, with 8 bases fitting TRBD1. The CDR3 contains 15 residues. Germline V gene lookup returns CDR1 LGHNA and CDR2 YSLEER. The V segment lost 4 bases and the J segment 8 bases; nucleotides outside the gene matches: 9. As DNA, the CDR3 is TGCGCCAGCAGCCCGGACAGGGACTGGGACGAAAAACTGTTTTTT. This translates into CASSPDRDWDEKLFF.

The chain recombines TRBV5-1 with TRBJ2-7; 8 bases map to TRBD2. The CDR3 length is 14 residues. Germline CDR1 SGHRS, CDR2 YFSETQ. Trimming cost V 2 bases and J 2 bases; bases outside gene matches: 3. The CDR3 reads CASSFGLAAYEQYF. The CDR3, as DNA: TGCGCCAGCAGCTTTGGACTAGCCGCCTACGAGCAGTACTTC.